Sequencing of this T cell receptor beta chain was carried out in a study of Ad26.COV2.S vaccination and SARS-CoV-2 variants. Per the germline V gene, CDR1 is GTSNPN and CDR2 is SVGIG (reference sequence). The V end lost 3 bases, the J end lost 2 bases, and 17 bases lay between the germline ends. This CDR3 is 15 amino acids long. Using immunoSEQ multiplex PCR, the repertoire was profiled, and TCRdb retains in-frame clones only, with some absent. The sample contains 440,000 or so clones, about 90% of which appear only once. The treatment denotes: about 20 received Ad26.COV2.S at low or high dose, single or two shots; 5 received placebo; per-sample allocation not given. Sampling occurred on day 63 after the first vaccine or placebo injection.

This chain joins TRBV30 and TRBJ2-7; the D call may be TRBD1 or TRBD2 (5 bases each). The material sequenced was peripheral blood, taken in a trial of Ad26.COV2.S vaccine versus placebo. This TCR was sampled from a person aged 18-65 years who received the Ad26.COV2.S COVID-19 vaccine or a placebo. This CDR3 reads CAWRSGVGATYEQYF. The DNA of the CDR3 is TGTGCCTGGAGATCTGGGGTCGGGGCTACCTACGAGCAGTACTTC.